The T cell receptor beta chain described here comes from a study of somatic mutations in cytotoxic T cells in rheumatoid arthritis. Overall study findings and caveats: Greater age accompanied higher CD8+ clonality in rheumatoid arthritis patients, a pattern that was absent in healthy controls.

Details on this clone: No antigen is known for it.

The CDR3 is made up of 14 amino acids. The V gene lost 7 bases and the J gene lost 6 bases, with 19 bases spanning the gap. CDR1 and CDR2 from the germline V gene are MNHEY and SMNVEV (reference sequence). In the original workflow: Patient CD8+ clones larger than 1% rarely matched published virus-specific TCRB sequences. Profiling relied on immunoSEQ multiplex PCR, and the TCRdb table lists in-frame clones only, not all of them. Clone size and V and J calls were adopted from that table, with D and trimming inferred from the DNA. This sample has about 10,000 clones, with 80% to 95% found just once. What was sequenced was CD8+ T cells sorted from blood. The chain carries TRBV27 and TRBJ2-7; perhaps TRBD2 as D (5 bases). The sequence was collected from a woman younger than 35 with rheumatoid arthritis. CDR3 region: CASTGLPLSGEQYF. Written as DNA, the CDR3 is TGTGCCAGCACCGGCCTCCCCCTCAGCGGCGAGCAGTACTTC.